This T cell receptor beta chain derives from a study of T cells expressing NK-cell markers. cDNA encoding TCR beta was synthesized via 5'RACE template switching incorporating UMIs. TCRdb re-called the 5' RACE reads; one entry per CDR3 protein, DNA not given. The repertoire table contains about 550,000 distinct CDR3 sequences. Whole-study results and caveats: In a few donors, dominant clonotypes made up about 28.3-60.1% of CD3+CD56-NKG2C+ cells.

Notes on this clonotype: Its antigen is unidentified.

This CDR3 has 15 amino acids. The germline gives CDR1 MDHEN, CDR2 SYDVKM. The sample was blood T cells: a sorted CD56 or NKG2C T cell subset, CD4+ or CD8+ T cells, or bulk PBMC T cells (not recorded which). The TCR was taken from a young man in good health. The rearrangement joins TRBV28 to TRBJ2-7; lacking DNA, the TRBD2 call made by TCRdb goes unchecked. The CDR3: CASSLKGRINYEQYF.